This is a list of T cell receptor beta chains from one sample in a study of CD8 T cells in ankylosing spondylitis. TCRdb itself ran the 5' RACE reads through MiXCR, one entry per CDR3 protein. The data hold 670,000 or so distinct CDR3 sequences, with 15% to 20% observed a single time. The sequenced material came from blood, either unsorted or a sorted T cell fraction (not recorded which). The origin of the receptors is a male donor with ankylosing spondylitis. Both conserved end residues are part of each CDR3. D genes are given only for firm matches. Size is stated for part of the rows, as once, few or many counts, or as a class when the clone is expanded.

V	J	size	D	DNA	CDR3
TRBV21-1	TRBJ2-1	NA	NA	TGTGCCAGCAGCAAAGCTCGAAGGGGCGGGGATGAGCAGTTCTTC	CASSKARRGGDEQFF
TRBV6-5	TRBJ1-5	NA	TRBD1	TGTGCCAGCAGTTCCACCGGGACAGGGCCTCAGCCCCAGCATTTT	CASSSTGTGPQPQHF
TRBV30	TRBJ2-1	NA	TRBD2	TGTGCCTGGACCCTTAAGGGACTAGCGGGAGTCAATGAGCAGTTCTTC	CAWTLKGLAGVNEQFF
TRBV10-3	TRBJ2-2	NA	TRBD1	TGTGCCATCAGTGGGGACAGGGACACCGGGGAGCTGTTTTTT	CAISGDRDTGELFF
TRBV24-1	TRBJ1-2	NA	NA	TGTGCCACCAGTGACAGAAGCTATGGCTACACCTTC	CATSDRSYGYTF
TRBV20-1	TRBJ1-3	few	NA	TGCAGTGCTAGGGAAACAGGGAGGTCTGGAAACACCATATATTTT	CSARETGRSGNTIYF
TRBV7-2	TRBJ2-5	NA	TRBD2	TGTGCCAGCAGCCGGACTAGCCCCGGGAAAGAGACCCAGTACTTC	CASSRTSPGKETQYF
TRBV27	TRBJ2-7	NA	NA	TGTGCCAGCAGTTTATTGGGGGACTTGTCCTACGAGCAGTACTTC	CASSLLGDLSYEQYF
TRBV24-1	TRBJ2-2	few	TRBD1	TGTGCCACAAGGGGACAGGGGAACCAGAACACCGGGGAGCTGTTTTTT	CATRGQGNQNTGELFF
TRBV15	TRBJ2-2	few	TRBD1	TGTGCCACCAGCAGAGATCCAGACAGGGGGACCGGGGAGCTGTTTTTT	CATSRDPDRGTGELFF
TRBV3-1	TRBJ2-3	few	NA	TGTGCCAGCAGCCAAGGGGAAAGCACAGATACGCAGTATTTT	CASSQGESTDTQYF
TRBV6-5	TRBJ2-4	few	NA	TGTGCCAGCAGTTACTCGGAGGCTGGAGGGCGGAACATTCAGTACTTC	CASSYSEAGGRNIQYF
TRBV12-3/TRBV12-4	TRBJ2-2	NA	NA	TGTGCCAGCAGGGCCGCGAGAGGGGCGAGAAGAAACGGGGAGCTGTTTTTT	CASRAARGARRNGELFF
TRBV28	TRBJ2-3	few	TRBD1	TGTGCCAGCAGCCGCTACAGGGGGCAGTGGGATACGCAGTATTTT	CASSRYRGQWDTQYF
TRBV10-3	TRBJ2-7	NA	NA	TGTGCCATCAGTGACGGCAACGACTACGAGCAGTACTTC	CAISDGNDYEQYF
TRBV20-1	TRBJ2-2	NA	TRBD2	TGCAGTGCTAGAGGTCCCGGGGGGGCCGGGACCGGGGAGCTGTTTTTT	CSARGPGGAGTGELFF
TRBV6-2/TRBV6-3	TRBJ2-7	NA	NA	TGTGCCAGCAGTTACTCAAGGGGTCAGTCCCACGAGCAGTACTTC	CASSYSRGQSHEQYF
TRBV18	TRBJ2-1	few	TRBD2	TGTGCCAGCTCACAAGGACTAGCGGGGGCCCCGGGGAATGAGCAGTTCTTC	CASSQGLAGAPGNEQFF
TRBV27	TRBJ2-2	NA	NA	TGTGCCAGCAGTTCAACGGGACTCCTTGCGACCGGGGAGCTGTTTTTT	CASSSTGLLATGELFF
TRBV18	TRBJ1-1	NA	TRBD1	TGTGCCAGCTCACCAAGGACAGGGGGAGGAAGCACTGAAGCTTTCTTT	CASSPRTGGGSTEAFF
TRBV5-1	TRBJ2-2	NA	NA	TGCGCCAGCAGCTTGGATGGACAGCTGACCGGGGAGCTGTTTTTT	CASSLDGQLTGELFF
TRBV12-3/TRBV12-4	TRBJ1-2	NA	NA	TGTGCCAGCAGTTTTGGGCTTGGGGGCGTCTATGGCTACACCTTC	CASSFGLGGVYGYTF